This entry concerns a single TCR beta chain. The J segment lost 4 bases and the V segment lost 0 bases, leaving 5 bases of the junction unmatched. Germline CDR1 and CDR2: SGHRS and YFSETQ. The CDR3 totals 15 residues. Sequencing used immunoSEQ multiplex PCR; TCRdb keeps in-frame clones, though not all of them. The table records approximately 260,000 clones, approximately 83% of them present only once. The entry originates in a study of blood T cell repertoires in COVID-19. Study context: Acute and convalescent COVID-19 specimens originated in the United States, Italy and Spain. Sources were T cells, B-cell-depleted T cells, or PBMCs; the material itself was cDNA or gDNA.

Sequenced sample: peripheral blood. The sequence came from a woman between 65 and 79 years old with acute or convalescent COVID-19. The V call is TRBV5-1, the J call TRBJ2-5; TRBD2 matches at 8 bases. The CDR3 bases are TGCGCCAGCAGCTTGGCCGCGGGGGGCCGAGAGACCCAGTACTTC. Its translation is CASSLAAGGRETQYF. Combining the CDR3 with reference TRBV5-1 and TRBJ2-5 gives the whole variable domain KAGVTQTPRYLIKTRGQQVTLSCSPISGHRSVSWYQQTPGQGLQFLFEYFSETQRNKGNFPGRFSGRQFSNSRSEMNVSTLELGDSALYLCASSLAAGGRETQYFGPGTRLLVL.